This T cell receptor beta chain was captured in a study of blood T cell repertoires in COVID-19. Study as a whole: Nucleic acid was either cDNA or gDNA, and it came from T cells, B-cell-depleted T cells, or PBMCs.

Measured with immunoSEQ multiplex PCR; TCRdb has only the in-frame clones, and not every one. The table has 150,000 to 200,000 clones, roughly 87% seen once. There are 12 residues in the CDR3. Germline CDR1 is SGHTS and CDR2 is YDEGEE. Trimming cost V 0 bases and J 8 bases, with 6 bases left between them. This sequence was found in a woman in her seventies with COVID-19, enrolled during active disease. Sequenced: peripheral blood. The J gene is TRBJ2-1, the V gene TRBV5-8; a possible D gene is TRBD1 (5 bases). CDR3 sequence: CASSLAGYEQFF. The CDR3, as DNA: TGTGCCAGCAGCTTGGCAGGGTATGAGCAGTTCTTC.